The 23 T cell receptor beta chains listed next were all sequenced from one sample in a study of tissue T cells after allogeneic stem cell transplantation. Sequenced by immunoSEQ multiplex PCR; TCRdb stores in-frame clones only, minus some. The sample has roughly 20,000 clones, roughly two thirds seen once. Material for sequencing was blood. Source of these receptors: a female BALB/c mouse in good health. The mice in this strain carry MHC haplotype H2-d.

Comment on this clone: Gene and germline names: mouse. The read falls 1 residue short of the CDR3 end, and the missing part is taken from the germline J gene. The chain has TRBV29 and TRBJ2-3, with 14 nucleotides matching TRBD2. The CDR3 sequence is 18 residues long. Germline trimming cut 2 bases from V and 3 bases from J; bases unmatched to any gene: 7. Germline CDR1 and CDR2: MSHET and SYDVDS. CDR3 region: CASSLRDWGGAGAETLYF. The covered CDR3 bases are TGTGCTAGCAGTTTAAGGGACTGGGGGGGCGCTGGGGCAGAAACGCTGTAT. Together with reference TRBV29 and TRBJ2-3, the CDR3 gives the full variable domain: DMKVTQMPRYLIKRMGENVLLECGQDMSHETMYWYRQDPGLGLQLIYISYDVDSNSEGDIPKGYRVSRKKREHFSLILDSAKTNQTSVYFCASSLRDWGGAGAETLYFGSGTRLTVL.

This clone came up a few times. Mouse names are used for the genes. The CDR3 goes on 1 residue after the read ends, and that part is filled in from the germline J gene. This chain links TRBV31 with TRBJ1-5, with D unresolved. CDR1 is GKSSPN and CDR2 is SITVG in the germline V gene. The CDR3 runs 15 residues. Trimming left V 3 bases short and J 0 bases short, with 12 bases between. CDR3 bases read: TGTGCCTGGAGACGAACGGGTTATAACAACCAGGCTCCGCTT. It specifies CAWRRTGYNNQAPL. The CDR3 reads in full as CAWRRTGYNNQAPLF.

Concerning this clone: Gene names follow the mouse nomenclature. The read halts 1 residue ahead of the CDR3 end, with the missing end drawn from the germline J gene. The chain links TRBV13-1 to TRBJ1-1; D gene ambiguous. V was cut by 2 bases and J by 0 bases, with 5 bases left in between. Germline assignment: CDR1 NSHNY and CDR2 SYGAGN. The length of the CDR3 is 13 residues. CDR3 protein: CASSEQSNTEVFF. CDR3 DNA (partial): TGTGCCAGCAGTGAACAGTCAAACACAGAAGTCTTC.

About this clone itself: Germline and genes: mouse. The read ends 1 residue before the CDR3 terminus; that terminus is restored from the germline J gene. The chain uses TRBV31 and TRBJ2-7; D is undetermined. V was cut by 0 bases and J by 4 bases, with 13 bases left in between. This CDR3 spans 14 amino acids. CDR1 and CDR2 (germline): GKSSPN, SITVG. The sequenced CDR3 bases are TGTGCCTGGAGTCTTGGAGACAAAAATTATGAACAGTAC. Residues: CAWSLGDKNYEQY. The entire CDR3 protein is CAWSLGDKNYEQYF. Full variable domain (missing parts from reference TRBV31 and TRBJ2-7): AQTIHQWPVAEIKAVGSPLSLGCTIKGKSSPNLYWYWQATGGTLQQLFYSITVGQVESVVQLNLSASRPKDDQFILSTEKLLLSHSGFYLCAWSLGDKNYEQYFGPGTRLTVL.

Comment on this clone: Here the gene names and germline are mouse. Coverage ceases 1 residue before the CDR3 finishes, and the germline J gene fills in the end. V gene TRBV16 combines with J gene TRBJ2-7; 10 bases agree with TRBD2. CDR3 length: 13 amino acids. Germline V CDR1 and CDR2: SGHSA, FRNQAP. The ends lost 4 bases at V and 7 bases at J; junction bases unmatched: 4. Partial CDR3 DNA: TGTGCAAGCAGCTCCCTGGGGGGGCTGGAACAGTAC. It yields the protein CASSSLGGLEQY. The complete CDR3 protein is CASSSLGGLEQYF.

A remark on this clone: Gene names denote mouse genes. The read finishes 1 residue shy of the CDR3 end, and the germline J gene is used to complete it. V usage is TRBV13-1 and J usage is TRBJ2-3; TRBD1 matches at 7 bases. The CDR3 is 15 amino acids. Looked up from germline, CDR1 is NSHNY and CDR2 is SYGAGN. The V gene end was trimmed by 0 bases and the J gene end by 0 bases; junction bases not matched to a gene: 1. CDR3 amino acids: CASSDGDSSAETLYF. The CDR3 bases that were read are TGTGCCAGCAGTGATGGGGACAGTAGTGCAGAAACGCTGTAT.

On this clone: The germline and genes are mouse ones. The read halts 1 residue ahead of the CDR3 end, with the missing end drawn from the germline J gene. The chain is built from TRBV13-1 and TRBJ2-4, with D perhaps matching TRBD1 or TRBD2 (5 bases each). V was clipped by 0 bases and J by 1 base, with 6 bases between them. The CDR3 is 14 amino acids. CDR1 is NSHNY and CDR2 is SYGAGN in the germline V gene. CDR3 sequence reads: CASSDGDGQNTLYF. The CDR3 DNA, read in part, is TGTGCCAGCAGTGATGGGGACGGTCAAAACACCTTGTAC.

Concerning this clone itself: Mouse names are used for the genes. The sequenced fragment ends 1 residue before the CDR3 boundary, so the rest is inferred from the germline J gene. The chain combines TRBV13-3 with TRBJ2-3; TRBD2 agrees at 8 bases. There are 14 residues in the CDR3. The V segment lost 5 bases and the J segment 3 bases; nucleotides outside the gene matches: 5. Germline V gene sequence: CDR1 NNHDY, CDR2 SYVADS. The sequenced part of the CDR3 DNA is TGTGCCAGCAGGGGGACTGGTGACGCAGAAACGCTGTAT. It specifies CASRGTGDAETLY. In full, the CDR3 reads CASRGTGDAETLYF.

As concerns this clone: Gene labels here are mouse ones. The read comes to an end 1 residue before the CDR3 does, leaving the germline J gene to fill in the end. The V gene is TRBV1, the J gene TRBJ2-1; D gene uncertain. This CDR3 spans 14 amino acids. Germline CDR1 NSQYPW, CDR2 LRSPGD (reference sequence). The V gene lost 1 base and the J gene lost 0 bases, with 4 bases spanning the gap. The part of the CDR3 DNA that was read is TGCACCTGCAGTGCAGGGGTTAACTATGCTGAGCAGTTC. It encodes CTCSAGVNYAEQF. In full, the CDR3 reads CTCSAGVNYAEQFF. The entire variable domain, with the rest obtained from reference TRBV1 and TRBJ2-1, is as follows: VTLLEQNPRWRLVPRGQAVNLRCILKNSQYPWMSWYQQDLQKQLQWLFTLRSPGDKEVKSLPGADYLATRVTDTELRLQVANMSQGRTLYCTCSAGVNYAEQFFGPGTRLTVL.

This clone appeared a few times. Any gene name here is a mouse gene name. The missing CDR3 end, 1 residue past where the read stops, is filled in from the germline J gene. The chain carries TRBV20 and TRBJ1-5; 8 positions agree with TRBD1. Germline V gene sequence: CDR1 GFQATS, CDR2 STVNSAI. This CDR3 region has 14 residues. Germline trimming cut 5 bases from V and 1 base from J; bases unmatched to any gene: 4. The CDR3 sequence: CGADRTGNNQAPLF. The CDR3 bases that were read are TGTGGTGCTGACCGGACAGGGAACAACCAGGCTCCGCTT.

The table lists this clone with a few counts. Genes here carry mouse names. Read data end 1 residue before the CDR3 end; the end is taken from the germline J gene. The V gene is TRBV31, the J gene TRBJ1-2; D possibly corresponds to TRBD1 (5 bases). The CDR3 spans 13 residues. Per the germline V gene, CDR1 is GKSSPN and CDR2 is SITVG. Trimming cost V 3 bases and J 0 bases, with 8 bases left between them. The CDR3 DNA, read in part, is TGTGCCTGGAGCCTCAGGGCAAACTCCGACTACACC. Protein: CAWSLRANSDYT. The CDR3, in full, reads CAWSLRANSDYTF.

Notes on this clone: The gene names given are mouse names. Read data end 1 residue before the CDR3 end; the end is taken from the germline J gene. The chain is built from TRBV1 and TRBJ2-1; tentative D call: TRBD1 (6 bases). Germline V gives CDR1 NSQYPW, CDR2 LRSPGD (reference sequence). This CDR3 is 14 amino acids long. Trimming took off 4 bases at V and 3 bases at J, with 10 bases between the two ends. The chain's CDR3 is CTCSGGQPYAEQFF. CDR3 DNA, as far as it was read: TGCACCTGCAGTGGGGGACAACCCTATGCTGAGCAGTTC.

This clone has more than one count but fewer than ten. The genes are named according to mouse. The DNA ends 1 residue before the CDR3 does, and the rest of the CDR3 is filled in from the germline J gene. This rearrangement joins TRBV13-2 to TRBJ2-7; 9 bases are a match to TRBD2. After removal of 6 bases from V and 2 bases from J, the junction contained 3 bases not matched to a gene. CDR3 length: 13 residues. Germline CDR1 reads NNHNN; CDR2 reads SYGAGS (reference sequence). The CDR3 DNA, read in part, is TGTGCCAGCGCCCGGGACTGGGCCTATGAACAGTAC. It is translated as CASARDWAYEQY. The full CDR3 is CASARDWAYEQYF.

A word on this clone: Mouse germline and gene names are used. The CDR3 extends 1 residue past the end of the read, so its final part is completed from the germline J gene. V usage is TRBV5 and J usage is TRBJ1-3; D is perhaps TRBD1 (5 bases). The germline gives CDR1 LGHNA, CDR2 YNLKQL (reference sequence). The CDR3 has 15 residues. V lost 0 bases and J lost 0, with 6 bases in between. This chain's CDR3 is CASSQDRDSGNTLYF. The covered CDR3 bases are TGTGCCAGCAGCCAAGACAGGGATTCTGGAAATACGCTCTAT.

In the case of this clone: Gene names follow the mouse nomenclature. The missing CDR3 end, 1 residue past where the read stops, is filled in from the germline J gene. The rearrangement joins TRBV30 to TRBJ2-3; D is perhaps TRBD1 (6 bases). The CDR3 is 15 amino acids. Deletions cut 2 bases from V and 0 bases from J, with 12 bases between. From germline, CDR1 is SQVVS and CDR2 ANEGSEA. The part of the CDR3 DNA that was read is TGTAGTTCTAGACTCGGGACAAATAGTGCAGAAACGCTGTAT. It translates to CSSRLGTNSAETLY. The whole CDR3 region reads CSSRLGTNSAETLYF.

Of note for this clone: All gene names here are mouse names. Read sequence stops 1 residue before the CDR3 end, and the germline J gene provides the missing end. The rearrangement uses TRBV5 and TRBJ2-2, with unresolved D. CDR1 and CDR2 (germline): LGHNA, YNLKQL (reference sequence). CDR3 length: 16 residues. The ends were cut back, 0 bases at V and 2 bases at J, with 10 bases in the middle. CDR3: CASSQDRGWNTGQLYF. CDR3 bases read: TGTGCCAGCAGCCAAGATCGCGGGTGGAACACCGGGCAGCTCTAC.

Points on this clone: Gene names and germline match the mouse. The DNA ends 1 residue before the CDR3 does, and the rest of the CDR3 is filled in from the germline J gene. The gene calls are TRBV13-1 and TRBJ1-4; 7 bases align to TRBD1. The CDR3 length is 15 residues. The germline V gene has CDR1 NSHNY and CDR2 SYGAGN. With V trimmed by 2 bases and J by 5 bases, 6 bases remained unmatched. The CDR3 bases that were read are TGTGCCAGCAGTGACCCGACAGGGAGGAACGAAAGATTATTT. Translation: CASSDPTGRNERLF. The CDR3 in full is CASSDPTGRNERLFF. Supplemented by reference TRBV13-1 and TRBJ1-4, the full variable domain reads EAAVTQSPRNKVTVTGGNVTLSCRQTNSHNYMYWYRQDTGHGLRLIHYSYGAGNLRIGDVPDGYKATRTTQEDFFLLLELASPSQTSLYFCASSDPTGRNERLFFGHGTKLSVL.

Regarding this clone: Gene names denote mouse genes. The DNA ends 1 residue before the CDR3 does, and the rest of the CDR3 is filled in from the germline J gene. The chain uses TRBV2 and TRBJ1-4, with a possible D match to TRBD1 (5 bases). The CDR3 runs to 15 residues. V was pared by 4 bases and J by 4 bases, with 13 bases between. Germline lookup yields CDR1 LGHNA and CDR2 YSYQKL. The CDR3 protein is CASSPTRDGNERLFF. The covered CDR3 bases are TGTGCCAGCAGCCCTACCCGGGACGGCAACGAAAGATTATTT.

In the case of this clone: The gene names here belong to mouse. The sequenced fragment ends 1 residue before the CDR3 boundary, so the rest is inferred from the germline J gene. The V gene is TRBV2, the J gene TRBJ2-7; 11 nucleotides align to TRBD1. Germline CDR1 is LGHNA and CDR2 is YSYQKL. This CDR3 is 15 amino acids long. J lost 7 bases, V lost 0 bases, and 5 bases had no gene match. The CDR3 spells CASSQEEGDRGEQYF. The DNA read from the CDR3 is TGTGCCAGCAGCCAAGAAGAGGGGGACAGGGGGGAACAGTAC.

Remarks on this clone: Gene and germline names: mouse. The CDR3 is cut off 1 residue early in the read; its end comes from the germline J gene. The chain has TRBV2 and TRBJ2-1, with 12 bases that match TRBD2. The V and J ends lost 3 bases and 7 bases, in that order; junction bases with no gene match: 1. Germline lookup yields CDR1 LGHNA and CDR2 YSYQKL. The CDR3 spans 14 residues. The CDR3 bases that were read are TGTGCCAGCAGCCACGACTGGGGGGGCGCTGAGCAGTTC. Amino acids: CASSHDWGGAEQF. The CDR3 as a whole reads CASSHDWGGAEQFF.

This clone was counted a single time. The listed genes are named as in mouse. Read coverage stops 1 residue before the CDR3 terminus; the germline J gene supplies the remainder. This chain joins TRBV5 and TRBJ2-3, with 9 nucleotides matching TRBD2. V lost 4 bases and J lost 0; bases outside the gene matches: 2. The CDR3 spans 15 residues. The germline gives CDR1 LGHNA, CDR2 YNLKQL (reference sequence). Incomplete CDR3 DNA: TGTGCCAGCAGCCGGGACTGGGATAGTGCAGAAACGCTGTAT. Translated: CASSRDWDSAETLY. The entire CDR3 protein is CASSRDWDSAETLYF.

Concerning this clone: Gene and germline names: mouse. The CDR3 is cut off 1 residue early in the read; its end comes from the germline J gene. The rearrangement links TRBV19 to TRBJ2-5, with TRBD1 matching 8 bases. From germline, CDR1 is FNHDT and CDR2 SITEND (reference sequence). The CDR3 is made up of 15 amino acids. Trimming took 1 base from V and 1 from J; bases not matched to a gene: 2. Incomplete CDR3 DNA: TGTGCCAGCAGTATAAACAGGGGGTACCAAGACACCCAGTAC. Encoded protein: CASSINRGYQDTQY. The whole CDR3 sequence reads CASSINRGYQDTQYF.

Points on this clone: Genes here carry mouse names. The observed sequence ends 1 residue before the CDR3 terminus, with the missing tail filled in from the germline J gene. The chain has TRBV5 and TRBJ1-1, with 11 positions matching TRBD1. The CDR3 runs 14 residues. Germline values: CDR1 LGHNA, CDR2 YNLKQL (reference sequence). With 0 bases clipped from V and 8 bases from J, the junction kept 2 bases outside the gene matches. CDR3 DNA (partial): TGTGCCAGCAGCCAAGAAGGGACAGGGGGGGAAGTCTTC. Its protein is CASSQEGTGGEVF. The full-length CDR3 reads as CASSQEGTGGEVFF.